This TCR beta chain was captured in a study of blood T cell repertoires in COVID-19. About the research overall: Samples taken during acute and convalescent COVID-19 were collected in the United States, Italy and Spain. In each case, the material was cDNA or gDNA derived from T cells, B-cell-depleted T cells, or PBMCs.

Source study methods: For nucleated cells, counts were estimated from reference gene primer amplification. Method: immunoSEQ multiplex PCR; TCRdb's copy keeps in-frame clones and lacks some. From that table come the V and J calls and clone size; the DNA was used to work out D and trimming. Among about 150,000 clones listed, approximately 81% were seen once. The CDR3 runs to 15 residues. With V trimmed by 6 bases and J by 2 bases, 9 bases remained unmatched. The V gene's germline CDR1 is MNHEY and CDR2 SVGAGI. Sample: peripheral blood. V is TRBV6-5 and J is TRBJ2-5; 7 nucleotides match TRBD1. The sequence was collected from a human donor with acute or convalescent COVID-19. The donor label of this sample is uncertain. The CDR3 DNA follows: TGTGCCAGCAGGTTGGGGTCGACAGGGCAAGAGACCCAGTACTTC. Protein sequence: CASRLGSTGQETQYF.